This TCR beta chain was sequenced in a study of blood T cell repertoires in COVID-19. Study summary: COVID-19 samples collected from the United States, Italy and Spain covered acute and convalescent phases.

This CDR3 is 15 amino acids long. Germline-derived CDR1 and CDR2 are MNHNS and SASEGT. V gave up 1 base and J gave up 13 bases, with 20 bases separating them. Cohort 3 donors counted as recovered after two negative PCRs, clearance, or resolved symptoms. As handled by the study authors: Nucleated cell counts were estimated from reference gene primer amplification. TCRdb's table, derived via immunoSEQ multiplex PCR, lists solely in-frame clones and lacks some. V and J calls plus clone size are reproduced from that table; the DNA served to infer D and trimming. The sample carries 300,000 to 400,000 clones, 85% to 90% recorded once.

Sequenced: PBMCs or T cells enriched from blood (not recorded which). This rearrangement joins TRBV6-1 to TRBJ1-3; D is unresolved. The receptor was isolated from a man younger than 30 who had recovered from COVID-19. For the CDR3, the DNA is TGTGCCAGCAGTGAAGATGGGAGGAAGAGAATTTCAATATATTTT. Protein sequence: CASSEDGRKRISIYF.